This TCR beta chain was profiled in a study of long-term antiretroviral therapy in people with HIV. As to this clone: Its specificity is not known.

Researchers report immunoSEQ v3.0 was run at survey level. TCRdb keeps only in-frame clones here, not all; method: immunoSEQ multiplex PCR. The data contain around 6,500 clones, approximately 76% of them seen just once; the ten biggest clones take up 25% to 35%. Study-wide results and limits: When set beside controls, HIV repertoires had CDR3 length ranges that were narrower.

The V segment lost 3 bases and the J segment 4 bases; nucleotides outside the gene matches: 12. CDR1 and CDR2 (germline): KGHSH, LQKENI. This CDR3 is built from 18 residues. The V call is TRBV18, the J call TRBJ1-4, with 9 bases aligning to TRBD1. The source is a man aged 35 to 55 with HIV. The sample here was unsorted PBMCs, taken 0.2 years after starting antiretroviral therapy. CDR3 coding DNA: TGTGCCAGCTCACCTTTCGTCCCGGGACAGGGTCTTAATGAAAAACTGTTTTTT. Its protein product is CASSPFVPGQGLNEKLFF.